The 19 T cell receptor beta chains in this list originate from one sample, sequenced in a study of T cells in Graves' hyperthyroidism and ophthalmopathy. Researchers took RNA transcripts and amplified the TCR beta CDR3 regions from them. The TCR CDR3 first-round RT-PCR relied on the HTBI primer set. One entry per CDR3 protein results from TCRdb running MiXCR on the multiplex PCR reads. Here the sample spans about 560,000 distinct CDR3 sequences, 15% to 18% being singletons. Material: blood. These receptors originate from a young woman with Graves' hyperthyroidism.

This clonotype was detected many times. The chain combines TRBV7-9 with TRBJ2-1; 12 positions agree with TRBD2. Looked up from germline, CDR1 is SEHNR and CDR2 is FQNEAQ (reference sequence). V trimming: 5 bases; J trimming: 7 bases; junction bases outside the gene matches: 6. The CDR3 covers 15 residues. CDR3 in DNA: TGTGCCAGCAGCCAAACTAGCGGGAGGATTAATGAGCAGTTCTTC. Translation: CASSQTSGRINEQFF.

In this sample, this clonotype turned up a few times. The chain links TRBV7-9 to TRBJ2-3; TRBD2 might be the D (6 bases). CDR1 is SEHNR, CDR2 FQNEAQ, per germline (reference sequence). The ends were cut back, 0 bases at V and 10 bases at J, with 14 bases in the middle. CDR3 length equals 14 residues. CDR3 sequence reads: CASSLAGLTSAQYF. CDR3 sequence (DNA): TGTGCCAGCAGCTTAGCCGGGCTGACTAGTGCGCAGTATTTT. The full variable domain, its missing parts supplied by reference TRBV7-9 and TRBJ2-3, is DTGVSQNPRHKITKRGQNVTFRCDPISEHNRLYWYRQTLGQGPEFLTYFQNEAQLEKSRLLSDRFSAERPKGSFSTLEIQRTEQGDSAMYLCASSLAGLTSAQYFGPGTRLTVL.

This clonotype turned up a few times. The chain links TRBV10-3 to TRBJ1-5, with a weak D call TRBD1 (5 bases). The germline V and J ends were trimmed by 6 bases and 4 bases, with 13 bases remaining between them. There are 14 residues in the CDR3. Per germline, CDR1 ENHRY and CDR2 SYGVKD. The CDR3 region is CAIRGEGVNQPQHF. In DNA form, the CDR3 reads TGTGCCATCAGGGGGGAAGGGGTAAATCAGCCCCAGCATTTT.

This clonotype has ten or more counts. V gene TRBV24-1 combines with J gene TRBJ1-1, with a tentative D call TRBD1 (6 bases). V was shortened by 7 bases and J by 4 bases, with 12 bases between the two germline ends. CDR3 length: 13 amino acids. CDR1 and CDR2 from the germline V gene are KGHDR and SFDVKD. The CDR3, as DNA: TGTGCCACCAGGGCCAGGGGAAGCACTGAAGCTTTCTTT. It codes for CATRARGSTEAFF.

This clonotype was seen ten or more times. V gene TRBV24-1 combines with J gene TRBJ2-1; 8 nucleotides match TRBD2. The CDR3 is made up of 16 amino acids. The J segment lost 9 bases and the V segment lost 2 bases, leaving 11 bases of the junction unmatched. CDR1 KGHDR and CDR2 SFDVKD come from the germline V gene. The CDR3 bases are TGTGCCACCAGTGATTCCCTAGCGGGCCCCTCGGTTGAGCAGTTCTTC. Translation gives CATSDSLAGPSVEQFF.

This clonotype was recorded many times. The V and J genes are TRBV20-1 and TRBJ2-7; the match to TRBD1 covers 7 bases. The V gene end was trimmed by 3 bases and the J gene end by 3 bases; junction bases not matched to a gene: 8. Germline V CDR1 and CDR2: DFQATT, SNEGSKA (reference sequence). The CDR3 loop spans 14 amino acids. CDR3 sequence reads: CSASTGEIIYEQYF. The DNA for the CDR3 is TGCAGTGCTAGCACAGGGGAAATCATCTACGAGCAGTACTTC.

CDR3 sequence reads: CSAGRGNEKLFF. The CDR3 DNA reads TGCAGTGCTGGTAGGGGGAATGAAAAACTGTTTTTT. The chain joins TRBV20-1 to TRBJ1-4; TRBD1 might be the D (6 bases). The V end was cut by 5 bases, the J end by 5 bases, with 9 bases between. CDR3 length equals 12 residues. The V gene's germline CDR1 is DFQATT and CDR2 SNEGSKA (reference sequence).

This clonotype was observed many times. The V and J genes are TRBV20-1 and TRBJ2-3; 11 nucleotides align to TRBD2. The germline gives CDR1 DFQATT, CDR2 SNEGSKA (reference sequence). This CDR3 comprises 16 residues. V lost 0 bases and J lost 4; bases outside the gene matches: 6. The CDR3 loop is CSARDGSGRGPDTQYF. CDR3 DNA sequence: TGCAGTGCTAGAGATGGTAGCGGGAGGGGTCCAGATACGCAGTATTTT.

CDR3 region: CASSGTGFRTDTQYF. The CDR3 DNA sequence: TGTGCCAGCAGTGGGACAGGGTTCCGGACAGATACGCAGTATTTT. The chain uses TRBV6-1 and TRBJ2-3; 8 bases agree with TRBD1. With 4 bases clipped from V and 3 bases from J, the junction kept 6 bases outside the gene matches. This CDR3 is 15 amino acids long. The germline V gene encodes CDR1 MNHNS and CDR2 SASEGT.

V is TRBV5-1 and J is TRBJ2-3, with TRBD2 matching 11 bases. The CDR3 is 17 residues long. The germline V gene encodes CDR1 SGHRS and CDR2 YFSETQ. J lost 2 bases, V lost 0 bases, and 5 bases had no gene match. DNA for the CDR3: TGCGCCAGCAGCTTGGCGCTAGCGGGAGGAAACACAGATACGCAGTATTTT. This codes for CASSLALAGGNTDTQYF. The full variable domain, its missing parts supplied by reference TRBV5-1 and TRBJ2-3, is KAGVTQTPRYLIKTRGQQVTLSCSPISGHRSVSWYQQTPGQGLQFLFEYFSETQRNKGNFPGRFSGRQFSNSRSEMNVSTLELGDSALYLCASSLALAGGNTDTQYFGPGTRLTVL.

This chain links TRBV20-1 with TRBJ2-7, with 11 bases that match TRBD2. V lost 5 bases, J lost 7 bases, and 13 bases stayed unmatched. Germline V lookup: CDR1 DFQATT, CDR2 SNEGSKA (reference sequence). This CDR3 region has 15 residues. The DNA of the CDR3 is TGCAGTGCTGCACCTGGGACTAGCGGCGTTGGGGAGCAGTACTTC. Translating gives CSAAPGTSGVGEQYF.

This clonotype was seen many times. The genes are TRBV28 and TRBJ2-1, with TRBD2 matching over 10 bases. J lost 10 bases, V lost 6 bases, and 9 bases had no gene match. Germline V gene data show CDR1 as MDHEN and CDR2 as SYDVKM. The CDR3 has 14 residues. The CDR3 DNA reads as TGTGCCAGCAGCCTAGCGGGAGCAAGTTGGGAGCAGTTCTTC. Translation: CASSLAGASWEQFF.

The table lists this clonotype with a few counts. The chain recombines TRBV9 with TRBJ2-2; D ambiguous. Germline V lookup: CDR1 SGDLS, CDR2 YYNGEE. V was clipped by 4 bases and J by 8 bases, with 12 bases between them. The CDR3 totals 13 residues. DNA for the CDR3: TGTGCCAGCAGCCAAAGTAGCCTGGGGGAGCTGTTTTTT. Translated, it gives CASSQSSLGELFF.

This clonotype was counted between two and nine times. Written as DNA, the CDR3 is TGTGCCAGCAGTGAATCTGGGCCGGGACGGGAGACCCAGTACTTC. Translation gives CASSESGPGRETQYF. The chain links TRBV25-1 to TRBJ2-5, with D possibly being TRBD1 or TRBD2 (5 bases each). Per the germline V gene, CDR1 is MGHDK and CDR2 is SYGVNS. The V end was cut by 1 base, the J end by 5 bases, with 14 bases between. The length of the CDR3 is 15 residues.

The rearrangement links TRBV19 to TRBJ1-1; D call uncertain. The CDR3 has 19 amino acids. CDR1 and CDR2 from the germline V gene are LNHDA and SQIVND (reference sequence). Trimming took off 0 bases at V and 1 base at J, with 21 bases between the two ends. The DNA for the CDR3 is TGTGCCAGTAGTATAGACCCCTTGCAGGTGGGAAAGGCGAACACTGAAGCTTTCTTT. It specifies CASSIDPLQVGKANTEAFF. Full variable domain (rest looked up from reference TRBV19 and TRBJ1-1): DGGITQSPKYLFRKEGQNVTLSCEQNLNHDAMYWYRQDPGQGLRLIYYSQIVNDFQKGDIAEGYSVSREKKESFPLTVTSAQKNPTAFYLCASSIDPLQVGKANTEAFFGQGTRLTVV.

This clonotype was seen many times. This chain connects TRBV7-2 to TRBJ2-2; 10 bases line up with TRBD1. Germline V lookup: CDR1 SGHTA, CDR2 FQGNSA. The trim removed 5 bases at V and 4 bases at J, leaving 7 bases unmatched. This CDR3 spans 16 amino acids. The CDR3 region is CASSRDRGLGTGELFF. The CDR3 DNA reads as TGTGCCAGCAGCCGGGACAGGGGTCTGGGCACCGGGGAGCTGTTTTTT.

The rearrangement joins TRBV6-1 to TRBJ2-1; 10 nucleotides agree with TRBD2. Germline V lookup: CDR1 MNHNS, CDR2 SASEGT. Unmatched junction bases numbered 3, after V lost 2 bases and J lost 2 bases. This CDR3 has 16 residues. The CDR3 sequence is CASSELAGVPYNEQFF. The CDR3 nucleotides read TGTGCCAGCAGTGAACTAGCGGGAGTCCCCTACAATGAGCAGTTCTTC.

This clonotype was recorded many times. J is TRBJ2-2 and V is TRBV3-1; D is uncertain. This CDR3 is 13 amino acids long. The germline CDR1 and CDR2 sequences are LGHDT and YNNKEL (reference sequence). V lost 1 base and J lost 6, with 6 bases in between. The CDR3 here is CASSQVRAGELFF. Written as DNA, the CDR3 is TGTGCCAGCAGCCAAGTTCGGGCCGGGGAGCTGTTTTTT.

This clonotype was counted ten times or more. The CDR3 spells CASSYLGNTEAFF. In nucleotides, the CDR3 is TGTGCCAGCAGTTACTTGGGCAACACTGAAGCTTTCTTT. The V and J genes are TRBV6-5 and TRBJ1-1; D is ambiguous. Germline values: CDR1 MNHEY, CDR2 SVGAGI. This CDR3 has 13 residues. V was clipped by 1 base and J by 2 bases, with 5 bases between them.